The clone carrying this TCR beta chain was detected a few times. CDR3 size: 15 residues. The germline V gene has CDR1 MNHEY and CDR2 SVGEGT. Trimming stripped 7 bases from V and 3 bases from J, with 16 bases between. TCRdb called the 5' RACE reads again in MiXCR, with one record for every CDR3 protein. The sample consists of 50,000 to 65,000 distinct CDR3 sequences, around 9% of them appearing once. This record belongs to a study of early T cells in non-severe SARS-CoV-2 infection. Study at large: Whole-blood bulk RNA, unsorted, was sequenced, and chains were unpaired.

This TCR came from an adult who was a healthcare worker with PCR-confirmed SARS-CoV-2 infection or an uninfected control (not recorded which). The gene calls are TRBV6-2 or TRBV6-3 and TRBJ1-5; possible D gene TRBD1, 5 bases. Input material: whole blood. The CDR3 protein is CASTDHQGPNQPQHF. The CDR3 DNA reads TGTGCCAGCACCGATCACCAGGGCCCCAATCAGCCCCAGCATTTT.